This T cell receptor beta chain came from a study of CD8 T cells in Susac syndrome. Reverse transcription used about 0.45 to 1 ug RNA and random hexamers. Amplification of the TCR beta CDR3 was carried out by immunoSEQ multiplex PCR, which spanned a total of 54 Vbeta and 13 Jbeta segments. TCRdb re-analysed the immunoSEQ multiplex PCR reads in MiXCR, keeping a single row per CDR3 protein. This sample has 300,000 or so distinct CDR3 sequences, with roughly nine tenths found just once. This CDR3 contains 15 residues. V was clipped by 3 bases and J by 5 bases, with 16 bases between them. In germline, CDR1 is SGHAT, CDR2 FQNNGV.

The sample was CD4+ T cells from PBMCs. The genes are TRBV11-2 and TRBJ2-5; D uncertain. The receptor comes from a human donor with multiple sclerosis. DNA for the CDR3: TGTGCCAGCAGCTTTAGCTTCAAAGGTGGGGAGACCCAGTACTTC. It specifies CASSFSFKGGETQYF.